The sequence of this T cell receptor (beta chain) was determined in a study of blood T cell repertoires in COVID-19. About the research overall: Spain, Italy and the United States supplied samples that represented acute and convalescent COVID-19. PBMCs, B-cell-depleted T cells, or T cells provided the cDNA or gDNA that made up the material.

Original data processing: Reference gene primer amplification in the assay estimated nucleated cell counts. Method: immunoSEQ multiplex PCR; TCRdb's copy keeps in-frame clones and lacks some. The DNA gave D and trimming, while V, J and clone size come from that table. The table records approximately 100,000 clones, approximately 90% of them present only once. The CDR3 contains 11 residues. The V gene lost 6 bases and the J gene lost 4 bases, with 9 bases spanning the gap. Germline CDR1 is DFQATT and CDR2 is SNEGSKA (reference sequence). V is TRBV20-1 and J is TRBJ1-2; D is ambiguous. The source of this sequence is a woman at least 80 years old in a cohort sampled during active COVID-19. The source material was peripheral blood. The CDR3 coding sequence is TGCAGTGCATGGGCTGGCTATGGCTACACCTTC. Translation: CSAWAGYGYTF.